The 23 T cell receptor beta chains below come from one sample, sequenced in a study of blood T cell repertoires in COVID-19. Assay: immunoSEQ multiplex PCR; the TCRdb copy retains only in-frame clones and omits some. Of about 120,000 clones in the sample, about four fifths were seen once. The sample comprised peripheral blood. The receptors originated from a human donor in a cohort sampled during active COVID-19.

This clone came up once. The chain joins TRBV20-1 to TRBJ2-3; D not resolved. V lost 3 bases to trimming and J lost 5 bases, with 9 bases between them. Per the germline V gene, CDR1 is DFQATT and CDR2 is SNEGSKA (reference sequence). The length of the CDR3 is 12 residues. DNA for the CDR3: TGCAGTGCTAGTCCCCCCCAAGATACGCAGTATTTT. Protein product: CSASPPQDTQYF.

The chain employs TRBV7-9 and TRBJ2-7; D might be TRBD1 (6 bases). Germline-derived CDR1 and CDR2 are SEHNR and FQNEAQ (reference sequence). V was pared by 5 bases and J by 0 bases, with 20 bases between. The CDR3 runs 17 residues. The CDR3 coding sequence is TGTGCCAGCAGCCGACTGGGTGGGTCAGGGGCCTCCTACGAGCAGTACTTC. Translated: CASSRLGGSGASYEQYF.

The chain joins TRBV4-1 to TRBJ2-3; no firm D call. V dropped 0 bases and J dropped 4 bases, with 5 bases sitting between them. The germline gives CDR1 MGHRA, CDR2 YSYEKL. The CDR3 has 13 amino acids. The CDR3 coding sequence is TGCGCCAGCAGCCAAGATCGTTCAGATACGCAGTATTTT. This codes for CASSQDRSDTQYF.

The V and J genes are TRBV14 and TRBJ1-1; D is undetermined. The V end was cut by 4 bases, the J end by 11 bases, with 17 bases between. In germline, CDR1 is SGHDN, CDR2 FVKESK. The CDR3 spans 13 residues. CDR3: CASSPQAGNSAFF. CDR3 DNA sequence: TGTGCCAGCAGCCCTCAGGCGGGGAACTCCGCTTTCTTT.

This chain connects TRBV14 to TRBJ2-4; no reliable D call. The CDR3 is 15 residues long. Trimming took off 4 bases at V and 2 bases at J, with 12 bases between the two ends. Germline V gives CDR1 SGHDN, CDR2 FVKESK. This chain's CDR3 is CASSPFDGSKNIQYF. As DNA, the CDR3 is TGTGCCAGCAGCCCATTTGACGGGTCCAAAAACATTCAGTACTTC.

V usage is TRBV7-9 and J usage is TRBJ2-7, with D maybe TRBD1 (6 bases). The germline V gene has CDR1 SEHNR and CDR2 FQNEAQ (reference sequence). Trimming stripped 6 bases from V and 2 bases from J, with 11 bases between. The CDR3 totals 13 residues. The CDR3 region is CASRLDSTYEQYF. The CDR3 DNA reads TGTGCCAGCAGGTTGGACAGCACCTACGAGCAGTACTTC.

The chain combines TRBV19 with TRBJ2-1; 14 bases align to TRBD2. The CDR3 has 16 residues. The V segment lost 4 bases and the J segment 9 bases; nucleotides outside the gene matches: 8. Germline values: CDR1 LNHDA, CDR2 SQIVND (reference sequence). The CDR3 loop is CASSKETSGRAGEQFF. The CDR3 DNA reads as TGTGCCAGTAGTAAAGAGACTAGCGGGAGGGCCGGTGAGCAGTTCTTC.

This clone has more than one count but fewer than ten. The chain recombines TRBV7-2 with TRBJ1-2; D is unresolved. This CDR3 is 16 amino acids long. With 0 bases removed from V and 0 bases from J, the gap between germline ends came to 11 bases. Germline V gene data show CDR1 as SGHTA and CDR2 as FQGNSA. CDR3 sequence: CASSLALAVTNYGYTF. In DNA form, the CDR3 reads TGTGCCAGCAGCTTAGCCCTTGCGGTGACTAACTATGGCTACACCTTC. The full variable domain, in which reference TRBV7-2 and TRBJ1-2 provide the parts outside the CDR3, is GAGVSQSPSNKVTEKGKDVELRCDPISGHTALYWYRQSLGQGLEFLIYFQGNSAPDKSGLPSDRFSAERTGGSVSTLTIQRTQQEDSAVYLCASSLALAVTNYGYTFGSGTRLTVV.

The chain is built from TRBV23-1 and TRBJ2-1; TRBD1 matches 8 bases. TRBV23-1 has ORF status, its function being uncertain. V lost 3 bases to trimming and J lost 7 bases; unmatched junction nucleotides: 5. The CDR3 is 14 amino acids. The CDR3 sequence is CASSQTGVGNEQFF. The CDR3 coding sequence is TGCGCCAGCAGTCAGACAGGGGTGGGGAATGAGCAGTTCTTC.

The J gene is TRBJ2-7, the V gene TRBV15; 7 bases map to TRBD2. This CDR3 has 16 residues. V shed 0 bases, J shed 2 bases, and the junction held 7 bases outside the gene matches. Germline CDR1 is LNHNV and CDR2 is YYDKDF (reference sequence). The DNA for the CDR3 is TGTGCCACCAGCAGAGATAGAGGGAGCGGGGCCTACGAGCAGTACTTC. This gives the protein CATSRDRGSGAYEQYF.

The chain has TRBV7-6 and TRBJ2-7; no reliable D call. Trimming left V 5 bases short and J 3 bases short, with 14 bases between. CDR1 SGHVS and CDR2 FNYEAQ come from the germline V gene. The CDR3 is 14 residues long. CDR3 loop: CASSPRHLGYEQYF. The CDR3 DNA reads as TGTGCCAGCAGCCCAAGACATCTTGGCTACGAGCAGTACTTC.

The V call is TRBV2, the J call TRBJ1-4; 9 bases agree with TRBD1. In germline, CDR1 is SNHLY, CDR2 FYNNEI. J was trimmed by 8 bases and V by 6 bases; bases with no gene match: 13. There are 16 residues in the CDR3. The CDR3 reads CASRLRVGQGGEKLFF. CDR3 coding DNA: TGTGCCAGCAGATTAAGGGTGGGACAGGGAGGGGAAAAACTGTTTTTT.

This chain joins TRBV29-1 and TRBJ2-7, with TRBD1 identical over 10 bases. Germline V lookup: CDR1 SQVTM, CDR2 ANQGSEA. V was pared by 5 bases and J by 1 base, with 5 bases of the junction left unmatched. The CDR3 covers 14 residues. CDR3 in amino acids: CSVNSGQGSYEQYF. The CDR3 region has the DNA TGCAGCGTTAATTCGGGACAGGGGTCCTACGAGCAGTACTTC.

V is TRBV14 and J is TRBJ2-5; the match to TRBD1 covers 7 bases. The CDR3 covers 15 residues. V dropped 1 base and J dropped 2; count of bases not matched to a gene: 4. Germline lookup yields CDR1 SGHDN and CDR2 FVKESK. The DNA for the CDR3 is TGTGCCAGCAGCCAAGCTAGGACAGGACAAGAGACCCAGTACTTC. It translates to CASSQARTGQETQYF.

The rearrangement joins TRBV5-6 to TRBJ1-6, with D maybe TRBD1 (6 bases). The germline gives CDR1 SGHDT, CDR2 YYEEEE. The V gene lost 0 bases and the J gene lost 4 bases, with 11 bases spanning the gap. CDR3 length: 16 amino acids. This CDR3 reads CASSLVGASYNSPLHF. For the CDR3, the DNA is TGTGCCAGCAGCTTGGTGGGGGCGTCGTATAATTCACCCCTCCACTTT. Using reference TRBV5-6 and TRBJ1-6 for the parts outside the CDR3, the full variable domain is DAGVTQSPTHLIKTRGQQVTLRCSPKSGHDTVSWYQQALGQGPQFIFQYYEEEERQRGNFPDRFSGHQFPNYSSELNVNALLLGDSALYLCASSLVGASYNSPLHFGNGTRLTVT.

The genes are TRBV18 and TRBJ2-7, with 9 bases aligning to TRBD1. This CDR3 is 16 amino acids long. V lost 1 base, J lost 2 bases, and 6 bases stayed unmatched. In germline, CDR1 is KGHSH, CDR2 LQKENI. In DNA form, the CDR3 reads TGTGCCAGCTCACCACGGGACAGGGTAAGCGCCTACGAGCAGTACTTC. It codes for CASSPRDRVSAYEQYF.

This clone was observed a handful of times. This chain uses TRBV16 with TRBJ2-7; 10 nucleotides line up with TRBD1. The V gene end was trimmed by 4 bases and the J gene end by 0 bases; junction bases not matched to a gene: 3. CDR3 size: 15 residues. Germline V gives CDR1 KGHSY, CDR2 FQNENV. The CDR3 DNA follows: TGTGCCAGCAGCCGGGGACAGGGGAACTCCTACGAGCAGTACTTC. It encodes CASSRGQGNSYEQYF. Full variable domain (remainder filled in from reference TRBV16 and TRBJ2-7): GEEVAQTPKHLVRGEGQKAKLYCAPIKGHSYVFWYQQVLKNEFKFLISFQNENVFDETGMPKERFSAKCLPNSPCSLEIQATKLEDSAVYFCASSRGQGNSYEQYFGPGTRLTVT.

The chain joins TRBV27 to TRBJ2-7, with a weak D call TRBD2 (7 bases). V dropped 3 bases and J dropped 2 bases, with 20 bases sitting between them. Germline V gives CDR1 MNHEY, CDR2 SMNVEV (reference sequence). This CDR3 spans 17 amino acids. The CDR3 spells CASSLRQGGGNTYEQYF. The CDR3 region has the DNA TGTGCCAGCAGTTTGAGGCAGGGAGGGGGGAACACCTACGAGCAGTACTTC.

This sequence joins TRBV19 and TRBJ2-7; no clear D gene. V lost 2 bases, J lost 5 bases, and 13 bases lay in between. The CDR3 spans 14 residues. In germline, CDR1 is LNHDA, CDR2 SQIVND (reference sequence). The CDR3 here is CASSIKIQMDEQYF. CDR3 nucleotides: TGTGCCAGTAGTATAAAGATACAAATGGACGAGCAGTACTTC.

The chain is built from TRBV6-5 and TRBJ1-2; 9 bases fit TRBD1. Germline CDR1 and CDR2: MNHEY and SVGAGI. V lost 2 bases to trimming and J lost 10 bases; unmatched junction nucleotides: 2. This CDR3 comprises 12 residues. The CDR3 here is CASSYGTGIYTF. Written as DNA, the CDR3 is TGTGCCAGCAGTTACGGGACAGGGATCTACACCTTC.

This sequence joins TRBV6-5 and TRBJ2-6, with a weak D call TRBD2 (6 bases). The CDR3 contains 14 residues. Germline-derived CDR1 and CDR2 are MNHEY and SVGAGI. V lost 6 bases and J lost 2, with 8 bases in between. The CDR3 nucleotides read TGTGCCAGCAGGGAGGGCCCTGGGGCCAACGTCCTGACTTTC. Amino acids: CASREGPGANVLTF.

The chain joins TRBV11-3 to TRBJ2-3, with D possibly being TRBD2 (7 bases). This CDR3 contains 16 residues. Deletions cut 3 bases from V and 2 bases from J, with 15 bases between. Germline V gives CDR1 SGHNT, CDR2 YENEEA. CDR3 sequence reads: CASSFLRGGDTDTQYF. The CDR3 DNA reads TGTGCCAGCAGCTTCCTGAGGGGGGGGGACACAGATACGCAGTATTTT.

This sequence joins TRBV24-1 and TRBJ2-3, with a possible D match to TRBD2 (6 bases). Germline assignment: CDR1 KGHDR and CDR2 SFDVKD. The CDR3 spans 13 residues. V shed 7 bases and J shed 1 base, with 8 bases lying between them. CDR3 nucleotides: TGTGCCACCAGGGCTAGCGGCACAGATACGCAGTATTTT. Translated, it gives CATRASGTDTQYF.